Each of the 21 T cell receptor beta chains below was sequenced from the same sample in a study of blood T cell repertoires in COVID-19. Repertoires were generated with immunoSEQ multiplex PCR, while TCRdb's copy carries only in-frame clones and drops some. The profile covers approximately 330,000 clones, with over 80% appearing a single time and around 10% taken by the ten largest. Sequenced: peripheral blood. The receptors were gathered from a man aged 30 to 39 with COVID-19, enrolled during active disease.

The chain joins TRBV15 to TRBJ2-2, with D possibly matching TRBD1 (5 bases). With 0 bases removed from V and 5 bases from J, the gap between germline ends came to 13 bases. CDR3 length: 16 amino acids. Germline loops: CDR1 LNHNV, CDR2 YYDKDF (reference sequence). The CDR3 loop is CATSRDLGAGTGELFF. The CDR3 region has the DNA TGTGCCACCAGCAGAGATTTAGGGGCAGGGACCGGGGAGCTGTTTTTT.

To note about this clone: The junction does not match germline at one end; this may be a read error. The chain couples TRBV11-2 to TRBJ2-7; TRBD2 aligns across 11 bases. The CDR3 loop spans 14 amino acids. Germline lookup yields CDR1 SGHAT and CDR2 FQNNGV. CDR3 in amino acids: CASSLVGTSGALNF. The CDR3 DNA sequence: TGTGCCAGCAGCTTAGTCGGGACTAGCGGCGCCTTGAACTTC.

This clone was detected once. The chain combines TRBV19 with TRBJ1-1; D is undetermined. Per the germline V gene, CDR1 is LNHDA and CDR2 is SQIVND (reference sequence). With 6 bases removed from V and 0 bases from J, the gap between germline ends came to 20 bases. The CDR3 loop spans 17 amino acids. In DNA form, the CDR3 reads TGTGCCAGTAGACTCGGAGAGGGAGGATTTCTGAACACTGAAGCTTTCTTT. It yields the protein CASRLGEGGFLNTEAFF. Based on the CDR3 plus reference TRBV19 and TRBJ1-1, the full variable domain is DGGITQSPKYLFRKEGQNVTLSCEQNLNHDAMYWYRQDPGQGLRLIYYSQIVNDFQKGDIAEGYSVSREKKESFPLTVTSAQKNPTAFYLCASRLGEGGFLNTEAFFGQGTRLTVV.

The chain has TRBV12-5 and TRBJ1-1; 8 nucleotides match TRBD1. This CDR3 is 11 amino acids long. Germline V gene data show CDR1 as LGHNT and CDR2 as FRNRAP. Trimming cost V 6 bases and J 14 bases; bases outside gene matches: 8. CDR3 nucleotides: TGTGCTAGTGGCTCGGACAGGGTGGAATTCTTT. Protein product: CASGSDRVEFF.

This rearrangement joins TRBV27 to TRBJ1-1; 10 bases line up with TRBD1. The CDR3 consists of 13 residues. Germline assignment: CDR1 MNHEY and CDR2 SMNVEV (reference sequence). The V segment lost 5 bases and the J segment 11 bases; nucleotides outside the gene matches: 8. The CDR3 region has the DNA TGTGCCAGCAGTCTAGGACAGGGGGTGAATGCTTTCTTT. It specifies CASSLGQGVNAFF.

The V gene is TRBV9, the J gene TRBJ2-1, with no clear D. The germline V gene encodes CDR1 SGDLS and CDR2 YYNGEE. This CDR3 has 14 residues. With 4 bases removed from V and 9 bases from J, the gap between germline ends came to 17 bases. For the CDR3, the DNA is TGTGCCAGCAGCCCCGAGGTCATGACTGGTGAGCAGTTCTTC. Its protein is CASSPEVMTGEQFF.

The V and J genes are TRBV7-9 and TRBJ2-2; 9 nucleotides line up with TRBD1. CDR3 length: 15 residues. Trimming took 4 bases from V and 7 from J; bases not matched to a gene: 7. Per germline, CDR1 SEHNR and CDR2 FQNEAQ (reference sequence). The CDR3 is CASSSYRGRDGELFF. CDR3 DNA sequence: TGTGCCAGCAGCTCCTACAGGGGGCGGGACGGGGAGCTGTTTTTT.

A single count supports this clone. V gene TRBV15 combines with J gene TRBJ2-5, with TRBD1 identical over 9 bases. The CDR3 spans 15 residues. J was trimmed by 5 bases and V by 5 bases; bases with no gene match: 9. Germline V lookup: CDR1 LNHNV, CDR2 YYDKDF (reference sequence). CDR3 nucleotide sequence: TGTGCCACCAGCCCCCCCGGGACAGGGAGGGAGACCCAGTACTTC. It is translated as CATSPPGTGRETQYF.

V and J are TRBV2 and TRBJ1-2, with D unresolved. Germline assignment: CDR1 SNHLY and CDR2 FYNNEI. The V and J ends lost 5 bases and 4 bases respectively, with 17 bases between them. The CDR3 contains 15 residues. The CDR3 bases are TGTGCCAGCAGTAATGTACAGCGGTCGGTCTATGGCTACACCTTC. Amino acid sequence: CASSNVQRSVYGYTF.

The CDR3: CASSIRTGNAEAFF. CDR3 nucleotide sequence: TGTGCCAGTAGTATCAGGACAGGGAATGCTGAAGCTTTCTTT. The chain combines TRBV19 with TRBJ1-1, with 8 bases matching TRBD1. Germline loops: CDR1 LNHDA, CDR2 SQIVND (reference sequence). V shed 3 bases and J 6 bases; nucleotides not matched to a gene: 6. This CDR3 region has 14 residues.

The chain carries TRBV18 and TRBJ2-1, with TRBD2 matching 12 bases. The CDR3 has 15 residues. Germline loops: CDR1 KGHSH, CDR2 LQKENI. The V and J ends lost 3 bases and 8 bases, in that order; junction bases with no gene match: 5. The chain's CDR3 is CASSPRLAGVDEQFF. The CDR3 DNA is TGTGCCAGCTCACCTAGACTAGCGGGGGTGGATGAGCAGTTCTTC.

The chain recombines TRBV27 with TRBJ2-7; maybe TRBD2 (7 bases). CDR1 and CDR2 (germline): MNHEY, SMNVEV (reference sequence). V lost 5 bases, J lost 2 bases, and 19 bases lay in between. This CDR3 is built from 16 residues. The CDR3 nucleotides are TGTGCCAGCAGTAGGGGGGGGCAGGGGCTGACCTACGAGCAGTACTTC. Translated, it gives CASSRGGQGLTYEQYF.

This sequence joins TRBV27 and TRBJ1-4; D is unresolved. CDR3 length: 14 residues. Looked up from germline, CDR1 is MNHEY and CDR2 is SMNVEV (reference sequence). V dropped 6 bases and J dropped 8 bases, with 16 bases sitting between them. CDR3 amino acids: CASRTRRSEEKLFF. In DNA, the CDR3 is TGTGCCAGCAGGACTAGACGGTCCGAGGAAAAACTGTTTTTT.

This clone was observed once. V usage is TRBV9 and J usage is TRBJ1-3; TRBD1 matches 10 bases. The CDR3 is made up of 17 amino acids. With V trimmed by 4 bases and J by 0 bases, 7 bases remained unmatched. Germline V gene sequence: CDR1 SGDLS, CDR2 YYNGEE. The DNA for the CDR3 is TGTGCCAGCAGCTTCGGGACAGGGGTTTTCTCTGGAAACACCATATATTTT. This translates into CASSFGTGVFSGNTIYF.

This chain links TRBV15 with TRBJ2-7; TRBD1 aligns across 8 bases. The germline gives CDR1 LNHNV, CDR2 YYDKDF (reference sequence). Trimming cost V 5 bases and J 1 base; bases outside gene matches: 10. The CDR3 runs 16 residues. CDR3 nucleotide sequence: TGTGCCACCAGCCAGATCCGGGACAGGCTTTCCTACGAGCAGTACTTC. Its translation: CATSQIRDRLSYEQYF. The complete variable domain, with remaining parts taken from reference TRBV15 and TRBJ2-7, reads DAMVIQNPRYQVTQFGKPVTLSCSQTLNHNVMYWYQQKSSQAPKLLFHYYDKDFNNEADTPDNFQSRRPNTSFCFLDIRSPGLGDTAMYLCATSQIRDRLSYEQYFGPGTRLTVT.

This clone came up once. The chain employs TRBV5-6 and TRBJ2-7; possible D gene TRBD1, 5 bases. Trimming took off 5 bases at V and 2 bases at J, with 11 bases between the two ends. The germline CDR1 and CDR2 sequences are SGHDT and YYEEEE. The CDR3 is 13 residues long. The CDR3 bases are TGTGCCAGCAGGGGGCAGAACGCCTACGAGCAGTACTTC. This encodes CASRGQNAYEQYF.

The chain combines TRBV24-1 with TRBJ1-2, with D unclear. CDR3 length: 12 amino acids. Trimming left V 0 bases short and J 7 bases short, with 5 bases between. From germline, CDR1 is KGHDR and CDR2 SFDVKD. The CDR3 loop reads CATSDLTGGYTF. CDR3 DNA: TGTGCCACCAGTGATTTGACTGGTGGCTACACCTTC.

V and J are TRBV4-1 and TRBJ2-5; 8 bases map to TRBD2. The CDR3 is 15 amino acids. Unmatched junction bases numbered 9, after V lost 4 bases and J lost 5 bases. The V gene's germline CDR1 is MGHRA and CDR2 YSYEKL. The CDR3 DNA sequence: TGCGCCAGCAGCCCGGCGCGGGGGGCAGCGGAGACCCAGTACTTC. It codes for CASSPARGAAETQYF.

Concerning this clone itself: This specimen includes other DNA sequences encoding the same CDR3. The V call is TRBV19, the J call TRBJ1-3, with a possible D match to TRBD1 (5 bases). Germline V lookup: CDR1 LNHDA, CDR2 SQIVND (reference sequence). V lost 7 bases to trimming and J lost 2 bases, with 12 bases between them. The CDR3 totals 14 residues. Here the CDR3 reads CASNLGGAGNTIYF. In nucleotides, the CDR3 is TGTGCCAGTAACTTGGGGGGAGCTGGAAACACCATATATTTT.

This chain joins TRBV9 and TRBJ2-3; 11 bases match TRBD2. Trimming cost V 4 bases and J 5 bases; bases outside gene matches: 9. The CDR3 is made up of 16 amino acids. The germline V gene has CDR1 SGDLS and CDR2 YYNGEE. DNA for the CDR3: TGTGCCAGCAGCTCAGGGGTAGCGGGGGGGCGAGATACGCAGTATTTT. Translating gives CASSSGVAGGRDTQYF.

In its sample, this clone was seen many times. V is TRBV28 and J is TRBJ1-5, with 7 bases identical to TRBD1. CDR3 length: 18 amino acids. Per germline, CDR1 MDHEN and CDR2 SYDVKM. The junction had 13 bases not matched to a gene; V was cut back by 3 bases and J by 2 bases. The CDR3 is CASSFPGQYGVGNQPQHF. The DNA for the CDR3 is TGTGCCAGCAGTTTCCCGGGACAGTACGGAGTGGGCAATCAGCCCCAGCATTTT. Drawing the rest from reference TRBV28 and TRBJ1-5, the complete variable domain is DVKVTQSSRYLVKRTGEKVFLECVQDMDHENMFWYRQDPGLGLRLIYFSYDVKMKEKGDIPEGYSVSREKKERFSLILESASTNQTSMYLCASSFPGQYGVGNQPQHFGDGTRLSIL.